One sample yielded the 2 T cell receptor beta chains listed below, sequenced in a study of breast tumors, draining lymph nodes, adjacent tissues. TCRdb independently ran MiXCR on the multiplex PCR reads; one entry per CDR3 protein. The table includes some 22,000 distinct CDR3 sequences, roughly 40% detected once. Sequencing was done on a sample of breast tumor tissue. The receptor set was obtained from a female donor with breast cancer. Some clones in this sample may be carry-over from other donors' samples.

This sequence joins TRBV7-3 and TRBJ2-3; D is unresolved. The DNA end lines up better with TRBJ1-1; the J call may be wrong. This CDR3 comprises 15 residues. Germline CDR1 SGHTA, CDR2 FQGTGA. CDR3 sequence: CASSLMSRGVGEAFF. The CDR3 DNA reads as TGTGCCAGCAGCTTAATGAGTCGGGGAGTGGGTGAAGCTTTCTTT.

CDR3 in DNA: TGTGCCAGCAGTTTGGGGCAGGGGTTGGTAGATACGCAGTATTTT. Residues: CASSLGQGLVDTQYF. This chain links TRBV12-3 or TRBV12-4 with TRBJ2-3; TRBD1 might be the D (6 bases). Trimming stripped 3 bases from V and 5 bases from J, with 15 bases between. The CDR3 has 15 residues.